The 26 T cell receptor beta chains given below trace back to one sample, sequenced in a study of shared clonotypes between healthy human individuals. Measured with immunoSEQ multiplex PCR; TCRdb has only the in-frame clones, and not every one. Of about 1.5 million clones in the sample, about 98% are singletons; the top ten hold 0.4% to 0.45%. Sample: naive CD4+ T cells sorted from blood. The subset is: CD45RA+ positively selected. The receptors stem from a man aged 30-40 years in good health.

In this sample, this clone turned up once. Other DNA sequences within the sample encode an identical CDR3. The genes are TRBV6-5 and TRBJ2-1; D ambiguous. Germline V gene sequence: CDR1 MNHEY, CDR2 SVGAGI. The CDR3 has 14 residues. V lost 0 bases and J 5 bases, leaving 8 bases between the germline ends. CDR3 DNA sequence: TGTGCCAGCAGTTACTCGACCAGGAACAATGAGCAGTTCTTC. It codes for CASSYSTRNNEQFF.

V and J are TRBV7-8 and TRBJ1-1; perhaps TRBD1 as D (5 bases). V was clipped by 0 bases and J by 2 bases, with 16 bases between them. Germline CDR1 reads SGHVS; CDR2 reads FQNEAQ. CDR3 length: 17 residues. CDR3 sequence reads: CASSLARMLGGNTEAFF. The CDR3 coding sequence is TGTGCCAGCAGCTTAGCGCGGATGCTTGGGGGTAACACTGAAGCTTTCTTT.

This clone was observed a single time. The chain joins TRBV2 to TRBJ1-1; TRBD1 agrees at 10 bases. Trimming removed 5 bases from V and 6 bases from J; junction bases left unmatched: 9. Germline assignment: CDR1 SNHLY and CDR2 FYNNEI. The CDR3 is made up of 15 amino acids. The CDR3 DNA is TGTGCCAGCAGTCGCCCGGGACAGGGGAAGTCTGAAGCTTTCTTT. Translated, it gives CASSRPGQGKSEAFF.

The CDR3 DNA is TGTGCCAGCAGCTTCCCGCTAGAGACCCAGTACTTC. Residues: CASSFPLETQYF. The chain joins TRBV7-9 to TRBJ2-5; no definite D call. The CDR3 has 12 amino acids. V lost 3 bases to trimming and J lost 4 bases, with 6 bases between them. CDR1 SEHNR and CDR2 FQNEAQ come from the germline V gene (reference sequence).

This chain connects TRBV7-2 to TRBJ2-1, with TRBD2 matching over 10 bases. The CDR3 spans 17 residues. Germline lookup yields CDR1 SGHTA and CDR2 FQGNSA. Trimming cost V 1 base and J 8 bases; bases outside gene matches: 11. CDR3 DNA sequence: TGTGCCAGCAGCTTAGGATTAGCGGGAGGCCTCGGCGATGAGCAGTTCTTC. The encoded protein is CASSLGLAGGLGDEQFF.

The chain is built from TRBV5-4 and TRBJ2-7; 9 nucleotides line up with TRBD1. CDR1 SGHNT and CDR2 YYREEE come from the germline V gene (reference sequence). J lost 0 bases, V lost 5 bases, and 6 bases had no gene match. The CDR3 is made up of 15 amino acids. In DNA, the CDR3 is TGTGCCAGCAGGACCCGGGACAGGGACTCCTACGAGCAGTACTTC. It is translated as CASRTRDRDSYEQYF.

The chain joins TRBV19 to TRBJ2-4, with D perhaps TRBD2 (5 bases). This CDR3 comprises 14 residues. The V gene's germline CDR1 is LNHDA and CDR2 SQIVND (reference sequence). Trimming left V 7 bases short and J 4 bases short, with 14 bases between. CDR3 sequence reads: CASTLTGEKNIQYF. The CDR3 coding sequence is TGTGCCAGTACTCTAACCGGGGAGAAAAACATTCAGTACTTC.

V gene TRBV5-1 combines with J gene TRBJ2-7; no clear D. CDR3 size: 16 residues. V gave up 0 bases and J gave up 4 bases, with 17 bases separating them. The germline V gene has CDR1 SGHRS and CDR2 YFSETQ. CDR3 bases: TGCGCCAGCAGCTTGGAGCCAGAGATTAAGTCTTACGAGCAGTACTTC. Its translation: CASSLEPEIKSYEQYF.

This clone is a singleton in its sample. The chain is built from TRBV6-1 and TRBJ1-5; possible D gene TRBD1, 5 bases. CDR1 and CDR2 from the germline V gene are MNHNS and SASEGT. Trimming took 0 bases from V and 1 from J, leaving 13 bases between them. The CDR3 has 17 amino acids. CDR3 nucleotides: TGTGCCAGCAGTGAAGCAGAGGGGTCGCCAAGCAATCAGCCCCAGCATTTT. Protein product: CASSEAEGSPSNQPQHF.

As regards this clone: Other DNA sequences of this sample code for an identical CDR3. This chain connects TRBV9 to TRBJ2-2; D remains ambiguous. CDR1 and CDR2 from the germline V gene are SGDLS and YYNGEE. Deletions cut 0 bases from V and 6 bases from J, with 6 bases between. This CDR3 is built from 13 residues. DNA for the CDR3: TGTGCCAGCAGCGTAGAGGGCTCCGGGGAGCTGTTTTTT. Amino acids: CASSVEGSGELFF. Supplemented by reference TRBV9 and TRBJ2-2, the full variable domain reads DSGVTQTPKHLITATGQRVTLRCSPRSGDLSVYWYQQSLDQGLQFLIQYYNGEERAKGNILERFSAQQFPDLHSELNLSSLELGDSALYFCASSVEGSGELFFGEGSRLTVL.

This chain connects TRBV6-1 to TRBJ1-4; D is unclear. V lost 0 bases and J lost 8, with 13 bases in between. This CDR3 comprises 15 residues. Per germline, CDR1 MNHNS and CDR2 SASEGT. CDR3 coding DNA: TGTGCCAGCAGTGAAGCTCGGCGCAGATTCGAAAAACTGTTTTTT. Translation: CASSEARRRFEKLFF.

This chain uses TRBV4-3 with TRBJ2-1; 9 nucleotides match TRBD2. With 1 base clipped from V and 10 bases from J, the junction kept 11 bases outside the gene matches. This CDR3 spans 16 amino acids. Germline V lookup: CDR1 LGHNA, CDR2 YSLEER. CDR3 DNA sequence: TGCGCCAGCAGCCAAGCCCCCCTAGCGGGACCGGGGGAGCAGTTCTTC. It codes for CASSQAPLAGPGEQFF.

V and J are TRBV7-9 and TRBJ2-7, with D possibly being TRBD2 (5 bases). Germline CDR1 is SEHNR and CDR2 is FQNEAQ (reference sequence). Trimming took 1 base from V and 2 from J, leaving 12 bases between them. The CDR3 is 15 amino acids. The CDR3 DNA follows: TGTGCCAGCAGCTTAGTACCTGGACTTGCCTACGAGCAGTACTTC. Amino acids: CASSLVPGLAYEQYF.

The J gene is TRBJ2-7, the V gene TRBV11-2; D unresolved. CDR1 is SGHAT, CDR2 FQNNGV, per germline. Trimming removed 1 base at V and 4 bases at J, with 14 bases between. This CDR3 contains 15 residues. The CDR3 loop reads CASSLVVGYRYEQYF. DNA for the CDR3: TGTGCCAGCAGCTTAGTCGTGGGGTATCGGTACGAGCAGTACTTC.

The rearrangement joins TRBV15 to TRBJ2-1; TRBD1 aligns across 7 bases. The CDR3 runs to 15 residues. Trimming took 0 bases from V and 6 from J; bases not matched to a gene: 5. The germline gives CDR1 LNHNV, CDR2 YYDKDF (reference sequence). Here the CDR3 reads CATSRETGVVNEQFF. CDR3 DNA: TGTGCCACCAGCAGAGAAACAGGGGTTGTCAATGAGCAGTTCTTC.

A word on this clone: The sample holds other DNA sequences that translate to the same CDR3. The J gene is TRBJ2-7, the V gene TRBV2; D remains unclear. The CDR3 has 11 amino acids. The germline V gene has CDR1 SNHLY and CDR2 FYNNEI. The V end was cut by 4 bases, the J end by 3 bases, with 4 bases between. CDR3 nucleotides: TGTGCCAGCAGTGCCCGCTACGAGCAGTACTTC. It specifies CASSARYEQYF.

This chain links TRBV9 with TRBJ2-2; D may match TRBD1 or TRBD2 (6 bases each). CDR3 length equals 17 residues. The germline gives CDR1 SGDLS, CDR2 YYNGEE. Trimming removed 0 bases at V and 3 bases at J, with 15 bases between. This CDR3 reads CASSVVGGGLHTGELFF. The CDR3 DNA sequence: TGTGCCAGCAGCGTAGTCGGGGGCGGGTTACACACCGGGGAGCTGTTTTTT.

The chain employs TRBV5-8 and TRBJ2-1, with 7 bases identical to TRBD2. Germline trimming cut 2 bases from V and 1 base from J; bases unmatched to any gene: 9. Germline V lookup: CDR1 SGHTS, CDR2 YDEGEE. The CDR3 runs to 17 residues. CDR3 coding DNA: TGTGCCAGCAGCTTAAAGGGTATACTAGCGTCCTACAATGAGCAGTTCTTC. Protein sequence: CASSLKGILASYNEQFF.

This chain connects TRBV7-9 to TRBJ2-1; TRBD2 aligns across 12 bases. The CDR3 covers 18 residues. Germline V gene lookup returns CDR1 SEHNR and CDR2 FQNEAQ (reference sequence). V trimming: 0 bases; J trimming: 6 bases; junction bases outside the gene matches: 9. CDR3 in amino acids: CASSLAIRLAGARNEQFF. The CDR3 nucleotides read TGTGCCAGCAGCTTAGCGATCAGACTAGCGGGAGCTCGCAATGAGCAGTTCTTC.

This chain links TRBV11-1 with TRBJ2-7; 7 bases map to TRBD1. Germline CDR1 and CDR2: SGHAT and FQDESV (reference sequence). The CDR3 consists of 13 residues. After removal of 3 bases from V and 4 bases from J, the junction contained 3 bases not matched to a gene. In DNA form, the CDR3 reads TGTGCCAGCAGCTTGGGACAGCTATACGAGCAGTACTTC. Translation gives CASSLGQLYEQYF.

The rearrangement links TRBV7-9 to TRBJ2-5; possibly TRBD1 for D (5 bases). The CDR3 length is 14 residues. CDR1 is SEHNR and CDR2 is FQNEAQ in the germline V gene (reference sequence). V dropped 3 bases and J dropped 4 bases, with 12 bases sitting between them. The CDR3 nucleotides are TGTGCCAGCAGCTTCCCAGGGTCGACAGAGACCCAGTACTTC. Its translation is CASSFPGSTETQYF.

V usage is TRBV6-1 and J usage is TRBJ2-7, with 8 bases that match TRBD2. The CDR3 is made up of 15 amino acids. The V and J ends lost 0 bases and 2 bases, in that order; junction bases with no gene match: 3. Germline CDR1 and CDR2: MNHNS and SASEGT. The CDR3 region has the DNA TGTGCCAGCAGTGAAGCGTTTAGCGGGACCTACGAGCAGTACTTC. This encodes CASSEAFSGTYEQYF.

The chain recombines TRBV2 with TRBJ1-1, with D perhaps TRBD1 (5 bases). CDR3 length: 13 amino acids. The V gene's germline CDR1 is SNHLY and CDR2 FYNNEI. V was clipped by 8 bases and J by 1 base, with 11 bases between them. The CDR3, as DNA: TGTGCCAGCTTCTCCGACAGGAACACTGAAGCTTTCTTT. This gives the protein CASFSDRNTEAFF.

The rearrangement uses TRBV5-1 and TRBJ2-7; D is uncertain. V lost 7 bases and J lost 3, with 17 bases in between. Germline V gene data show CDR1 as SGHRS and CDR2 as YFSETQ. This CDR3 is built from 14 residues. The CDR3 DNA reads TGCGCCAGCGGGATTGGGGAATCTGTCTACGAGCAGTACTTC. Protein: CASGIGESVYEQYF.

The J gene is TRBJ2-7, the V gene TRBV7-2; 7 nucleotides agree with TRBD2. J gave up 3 bases and V 1 base, and 6 bases lay outside the gene matches. The length of the CDR3 is 15 residues. Germline V gives CDR1 SGHTA, CDR2 FQGNSA. The CDR3 coding sequence is TGTGCCAGCAGCTTAGAGGCGCTAGCGGTCTACGAGCAGTACTTC. It specifies CASSLEALAVYEQYF. Looking up the rest from reference TRBV7-2 and TRBJ2-7 gives the full variable domain: GAGVSQSPSNKVTEKGKDVELRCDPISGHTALYWYRQSLGQGLEFLIYFQGNSAPDKSGLPSDRFSAERTGGSVSTLTIQRTQQEDSAVYLCASSLEALAVYEQYFGPGTRLTVT.

This chain connects TRBV5-1 to TRBJ2-3; D possibly corresponds to TRBD2 (6 bases). CDR1 and CDR2 (germline): SGHRS, YFSETQ. This CDR3 region has 12 residues. V was trimmed by 4 bases and J by 5 bases, leaving 8 bases between them. CDR3 DNA: TGCGCCAGCAGCGGGGAGGAAGATACGCAGTATTTT. Its protein is CASSGEEDTQYF.